This is a list of T cell receptor beta chains from one sample in a study of blood T cell repertoires in COVID-19. The table came from immunoSEQ multiplex PCR; TCRdb's copy has only in-frame clones and leaves some out. The top ten hold around 3.5% of the sample, which has about 250,000 clones, 83% seen once. The sample taken for sequencing was PBMCs or T cells enriched from blood (not recorded which). The receptor set was obtained from a woman aged 40 to 50 who had been exposed to COVID-19. Both conserved end residues are part of each CDR3. Fields, in order: clone size, D gene, J gene, V gene, CDR3 protein, CDR3 DNA. D genes are given only for firm matches. For some rows the clone size is stated as once, few or many, or as a class when expanded; others skip it.

- | - | TRBJ1-2 | TRBV28 | CASSLPGTTNLGTF | TGTGCCAGCAGTTTACCTGGGACAACGAATTTGGGCACCTTC
- | TRBD2 | TRBJ2-1 | TRBV3-1/TRBV3-2 | CASSPRTSGGVFSSYNEQFF | TGTGCCAGCAGCCCCCGGACTAGCGGGGGGGTATTTAGCTCCTACAATGAGCAGTTCTTC
- | TRBD1 | TRBJ1-4 | TRBV6-5 | CASSYSGQNEGEKLFF | TGTGCCAGCAGTTACTCGGGACAGAACGAGGGGGAAAAACTGTTTTTT
- | - | TRBJ2-3 | TRBV6-2/TRBV6-3 | CASSYADTDTQYF | TGTGCCAGCAGTTACGCAGACACAGATACGCAGTATTTT
- | - | TRBJ2-3 | TRBV5-1 | CASSFGRSSTDTQYF | TGCGCCAGCAGCTTTGGGAGGTCTAGCACAGATACGCAGTATTTT
- | - | TRBJ1-1 | TRBV28 | CASSFGGTEAFF | TGTGCCAGCAGTTTCGGTGGCACTGAAGCTTTCTTT
- | - | TRBJ1-1 | TRBV9 | CASSGRVSTEAFF | TGTGCCAGCAGCGGCAGGGTTAGTACTGAAGCTTTCTTT
- | - | TRBJ1-2 | TRBV20-1 | CSASSGYGYTF | TGCAGTGCTAGTTCCGGGTATGGCTACACCTTC
once | - | TRBJ2-1 | TRBV5-4 | CASSLKQGSSYNEQFF | TGTGCCAGCAGCCTTAAACAGGGTAGCTCCTACAATGAGCAGTTCTTC
few | - | TRBJ1-5 | TRBV2 | CASSERGNQPQHF | TGTGCCAGCAGTGAACGGGGTAATCAGCCCCAGCATTTT
- | TRBD2 | TRBJ2-2 | TRBV5-1 | CASSLETSGGLHPGELFF | TGCGCCAGCAGCTTGGAGACTAGCGGGGGCCTTCACCCCGGGGAGCTGTTTTTT
- | - | TRBJ1-1 | TRBV6-1 | CASSEPESAFF | TGTGCCAGCAGTGAACCTGAGTCAGCTTTCTTT
- | TRBD2 | TRBJ2-1 | TRBV5-1 | CASSPGLAGGPYNEQFF | TGCGCCAGCAGCCCGGGACTAGCGGGGGGGCCCTACAATGAGCAGTTCTTC
- | TRBD2 | TRBJ2-1 | TRBV3-1/TRBV3-2 | CASSQEGLAGVNEQFF | TGTGCCAGCAGCCAAGAGGGGCTAGCGGGGGTAAATGAGCAGTTCTTC
- | TRBD1 | TRBJ1-4 | TRBV11-2 | CASSLGQGATNEKLFF | TGTGCCAGCAGCTTAGGGCAGGGGGCAACTAATGAAAAACTGTTTTTT
- | - | TRBJ2-1 | TRBV27 | CASSLGGREQFF | TGTGCCAGCAGTCTCGGGGGGCGTGAGCAGTTCTTC
- | TRBD1 | TRBJ1-2 | TRBV7-8 | CASSFGGQGLYGYTF | TGTGCCAGCAGCTTCGGGGGACAGGGCCTATATGGCTACACCTTC
- | TRBD1 | TRBJ1-6 | TRBV6-6 | CASIDRANNSPLHF | TGTGCCAGCATAGACAGGGCAAATAATTCACCCCTCCACTTT
once | - | TRBJ2-2 | TRBV5-6 | CASSLGQVANTGELFF | TGTGCCAGCAGCTTGGGGCAGGTCGCGAACACCGGGGAGCTGTTTTTT
- | TRBD1 | TRBJ1-3 | TRBV7-2 | CASSLLDRAGNTIYF | TGTGCCAGCAGCTTACTAGACAGGGCTGGAAACACCATATATTTT
once | - | TRBJ2-7 | TRBV6-6 | CASFDTGTDNEQYF | TGTGCCAGCTTTGATACCGGGACTGACAACGAGCAGTACTTC
- | - | TRBJ1-1 | TRBV6-5 | CASSYSATGNTEAFF | TGTGCCAGCAGTTACTCGGCGACAGGGAACACTGAAGCTTTCTTT
- | TRBD1 | TRBJ1-2 | TRBV7-8 | CASSSIQGAVDGYTF | TGTGCCAGCAGCTCAATTCAGGGGGCGGTGGATGGCTACACCTTC
- | TRBD1 | TRBJ1-6 | TRBV12-5 | CASGSRDRGLYTYNSPLHF | TGTGCTAGTGGTTCGCGAGACAGGGGATTATACACCTATAATTCACCCCTCCACTTT
once | TRBD1 | TRBJ1-4 | TRBV5-1 | CASRGGSGGRTEKLFF | TGCGCCAGCAGAGGGGGGTCAGGGGGACGAACTGAAAAACTGTTTTTT